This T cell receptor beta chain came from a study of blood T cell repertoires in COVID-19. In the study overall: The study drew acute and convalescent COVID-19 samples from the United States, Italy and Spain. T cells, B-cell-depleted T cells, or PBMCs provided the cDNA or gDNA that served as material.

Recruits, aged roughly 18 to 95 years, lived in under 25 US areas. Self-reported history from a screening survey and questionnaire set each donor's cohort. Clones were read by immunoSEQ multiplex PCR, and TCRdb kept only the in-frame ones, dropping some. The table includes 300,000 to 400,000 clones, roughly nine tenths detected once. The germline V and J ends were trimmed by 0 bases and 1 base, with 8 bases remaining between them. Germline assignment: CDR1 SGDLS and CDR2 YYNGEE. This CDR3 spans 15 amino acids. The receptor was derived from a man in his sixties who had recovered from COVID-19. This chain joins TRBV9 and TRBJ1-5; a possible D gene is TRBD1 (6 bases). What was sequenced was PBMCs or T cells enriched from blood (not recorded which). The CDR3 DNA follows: TGTGCCAGCAGCGTAGCAGGGGAAAGCAATCAGCCCCAGCATTTT. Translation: CASSVAGESNQPQHF. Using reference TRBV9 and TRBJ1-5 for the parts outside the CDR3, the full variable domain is DSGVTQTPKHLITATGQRVTLRCSPRSGDLSVYWYQQSLDQGLQFLIQYYNGEERAKGNILERFSAQQFPDLHSELNLSSLELGDSALYFCASSVAGESNQPQHFGDGTRLSIL.